The 21 T cell receptor beta chains presented below share a single source sample, sequenced in a study of glioma-infiltrating T cells after dendritic cell vaccination. TCRdb's table, derived via immunoSEQ multiplex PCR, lists solely in-frame clones and lacks some. The data show tens of thousands of clones, under 90% seen once. This material consisted of blood, taken before dendritic cell vaccination. These receptor sequences come from a human donor with glioblastoma.

The table lists this clone with a few counts. DNA of the CDR3: TGTGCCAGCAGCCTAGGGGGCAACACCATATATTTT. The encoded protein is CASSLGGNTIYF. This chain joins TRBV5-6 and TRBJ1-3; 7 nucleotides line up with TRBD1. Germline assignment: CDR1 SGHDT and CDR2 YYEEEE. The CDR3 consists of 12 residues. J gave up 7 bases and V 4 bases, and 2 bases lay outside the gene matches.

This chain joins TRBV9 and TRBJ2-3; 12 bases match TRBD2. The CDR3 consists of 17 residues. The germline gives CDR1 SGDLS, CDR2 YYNGEE. The V and J ends lost 4 bases and 2 bases, in that order; junction bases with no gene match: 8. The CDR3 loop reads CASSSLGLAGPTDTQYF. The CDR3, as DNA: TGTGCCAGCAGCTCCCTTGGACTAGCGGGGCCCACAGATACGCAGTATTTT.

This clone appeared a single time. V usage is TRBV7-2 and J usage is TRBJ2-5; 8 positions agree with TRBD1. Germline assignment: CDR1 SGHTA and CDR2 FQGNSA. Trimming cost V 4 bases and J 5 bases; bases outside gene matches: 12. The CDR3 spans 16 residues. The CDR3 DNA reads TGTGCCAGCAGCTCCATTGACAGGGGCAGGCATGAGACCCAGTACTTC. Its translation is CASSSIDRGRHETQYF.

The rearrangement uses TRBV15 and TRBJ2-1; TRBD1 agrees at 9 bases. V lost 6 bases and J lost 6; bases outside the gene matches: 9. Germline assignment: CDR1 LNHNV and CDR2 YYDKDF (reference sequence). The CDR3 is 15 amino acids. The CDR3 bases are TGTGCCACCAGAACAGGGGGCGTTTATATCAATGAGCAGTTCTTC. This codes for CATRTGGVYINEQFF. Variable domain in full (rest from reference TRBV15 and TRBJ2-1): DAMVIQNPRYQVTQFGKPVTLSCSQTLNHNVMYWYQQKSSQAPKLLFHYYDKDFNNEADTPDNFQSRRPNTSFCFLDIRSPGLGDTAMYLCATRTGGVYINEQFFGPGTRLTVL.

On this clone: Germline and junction disagree at one end, which may indicate a read error. V and J are TRBV7-2 and TRBJ2-1; a possible D gene is TRBD2 (6 bases). CDR1 SGHTA and CDR2 FQGNSA come from the germline V gene. This CDR3 has 12 residues. CDR3 amino acids: CASSIAENEQFF. CDR3 DNA: TGTGCCAGCAGCATAGCGGAGAATGAGCAGTTCTTC.

The rearrangement uses TRBV7-9 and TRBJ1-6; D is undetermined. Between the trimmed V and J ends, which lost 6 bases and 8 bases, there was a span of 11 bases. Germline V CDR1 and CDR2: SEHNR, FQNEAQ (reference sequence). This CDR3 spans 13 amino acids. CDR3 amino acids: CASSTPGDSPLHF. CDR3 DNA sequence: TGTGCCAGCAGTACACCCGGAGATTCACCCCTCCACTTT.

The rearrangement joins TRBV7-2 to TRBJ2-7; D gene unclear. The CDR3 runs 15 residues. Germline V lookup: CDR1 SGHTA, CDR2 FQGNSA. V was shortened by 1 base and J by 0 bases, with 10 bases between the two germline ends. The DNA of the CDR3 is TGTGCCAGCAGCTTAGTGTACGGTCCCTCCTACGAGCAGTACTTC. This codes for CASSLVYGPSYEQYF.

This clone showed up just a few times. This sequence joins TRBV19 and TRBJ1-4; 7 nucleotides agree with TRBD1. With 5 bases clipped from V and 5 bases from J, the junction kept 5 bases outside the gene matches. Germline V gene sequence: CDR1 LNHDA, CDR2 SQIVND (reference sequence). CDR3 length: 14 residues. This CDR3 reads CASSVGTVNEKLFF. CDR3 bases: TGTGCCAGTAGTGTCGGGACAGTGAATGAAAAACTGTTTTTT.

V is TRBV7-8 and J is TRBJ1-1; 10 nucleotides align to TRBD1. The germline V gene has CDR1 SGHVS and CDR2 FQNEAQ. The CDR3 is 17 residues long. CDR3 DNA sequence: TGTTTCGTTAAAGAGGGACAGGGGATGCAGATGAACACTGAAGCTTTCTTT. It encodes CFVKEGQGMQMNTEAFF.

This chain joins TRBV6-4 and TRBJ1-6; 9 nucleotides line up with TRBD1. V was pared by 3 bases and J by 7 bases, with 4 bases of the junction left unmatched. CDR1 MRHNA and CDR2 SNTAGT come from the germline V gene. The CDR3 covers 15 residues. CDR3 sequence (DNA): TGTGCCAGCAGTGATCAGACAGGGGGAAATTCACCCCTCCACTTT. The encoded protein is CASSDQTGGNSPLHF.

This chain connects TRBV18 to TRBJ2-7, with a possible D match to TRBD2 (5 bases). This CDR3 has 14 amino acids. V lost 0 bases, J lost 6 bases, and 12 bases lay in between. Germline V CDR1 and CDR2: KGHSH, LQKENI. The CDR3 is CASSPPDFSVEQYF. CDR3 DNA: TGTGCCAGCTCACCACCGGACTTCTCGGTCGAGCAGTACTTC.

The V and J genes are TRBV9 and TRBJ1-1, with D possibly TRBD1 on 5 matching bases. V dropped 0 bases and J dropped 11 bases, with 17 bases sitting between them. Germline V gene sequence: CDR1 SGDLS, CDR2 YYNGEE. The CDR3 runs 14 residues. The CDR3, as DNA: TGTGCCAGCAGCGTAGAGTACACAGGAGGGGAGGCTTTCTTT. It yields the protein CASSVEYTGGEAFF.

V gene TRBV6-5 combines with J gene TRBJ2-7; D not certain. CDR1 is MNHEY and CDR2 is SVGAGI in the germline V gene. Trimming cost V 6 bases and J 0 bases, with 12 bases left between them. This CDR3 region has 14 residues. This CDR3 reads CASSPAPSSYEQYF. The CDR3, as DNA: TGTGCCAGCAGCCCCGCGCCGAGCTCCTACGAGCAGTACTTC.

V is TRBV5-4 and J is TRBJ1-5; D not resolved. Trimming left V 4 bases short and J 4 bases short, with 18 bases between. The CDR3 loop spans 16 amino acids. CDR1 and CDR2 (germline): SGHNT, YYREEE (reference sequence). The CDR3 here is CASSQDSPASNQPQHF. The CDR3 DNA is TGTGCCAGCAGCCAAGATAGTCCAGCGTCGAATCAGCCCCAGCATTTT.

The V call is TRBV11-1, the J call TRBJ2-1; perhaps TRBD2 as D (5 bases). The CDR3 loop spans 14 amino acids. Germline V gene data show CDR1 as SGHAT and CDR2 as FQDESV (reference sequence). V lost 5 bases to trimming and J lost 9 bases, with 17 bases between them. The CDR3: CASSPPEGSVEQFF. The CDR3 nucleotides read TGTGCCAGCAGCCCCCCAGAGGGTTCGGTTGAGCAGTTCTTC.

The V call is TRBV27, the J call TRBJ2-6, with a possible D match to TRBD1 (6 bases). This CDR3 region has 15 residues. Between the trimmed V and J ends, which lost 4 bases and 4 bases, there was a span of 11 bases. Germline CDR1 MNHEY, CDR2 SMNVEV (reference sequence). The CDR3 here is CASSYREPGANVLTF. The CDR3 DNA sequence: TGTGCCAGCAGTTACAGGGAACCCGGGGCCAACGTCCTGACTTTC.

The chain links TRBV6-5 to TRBJ1-3; tentative D call: TRBD1 (5 bases). The germline V gene has CDR1 MNHEY and CDR2 SVGAGI. Trimming pared 2 bases from V and 1 base from J, leaving 12 bases between. The length of the CDR3 is 16 residues. CDR3 region: CASSYGGEPSGNTIYF. CDR3 in DNA: TGTGCCAGCAGTTACGGAGGGGAACCATCTGGAAACACCATATATTTT.

The rearrangement joins TRBV30 to TRBJ2-1; no reliable D call. The CDR3 extends over 16 amino acids. Germline CDR1 GTSNPN, CDR2 SVGIG (reference sequence). V shed 0 bases and J shed 0 bases, with 12 bases lying between them. CDR3 bases: TGTGCCTGGAGTGTACGAGGCCTTAGCTCCTACAATGAGCAGTTCTTC. This codes for CAWSVRGLSSYNEQFF.

V is TRBV7-2 and J is TRBJ2-3; 13 positions agree with TRBD2. Germline V gene data show CDR1 as SGHTA and CDR2 as FQGNSA. Germline trimming cut 2 bases from V and 5 bases from J; bases unmatched to any gene: 10. This CDR3 is built from 18 residues. The CDR3 region has the DNA TGTGCCAGCAGCTTAAATAGCGGGACTAGCGGGGTGGGAGATACGCAGTATTTT. Protein: CASSLNSGTSGVGDTQYF.

The rearrangement joins TRBV7-3 to TRBJ2-2, with TRBD1 matching over 8 bases. This CDR3 has 16 amino acids. The trim removed 5 bases at V and 4 bases at J, leaving 9 bases unmatched. Per germline, CDR1 SGHTA and CDR2 FQGTGA. The CDR3 nucleotides read TGTGCCAGCAGCAAAACAGGGGGACGACCCACCGGGGAGCTGTTTTTT. It yields the protein CASSKTGGRPTGELFF. Full variable domain (outside the CDR3, taken from reference TRBV7-3 and TRBJ2-2): GAGVSQTPSNKVTEKGKYVELRCDPISGHTALYWYRQSLGQGPEFLIYFQGTGAADDSGLPNDRFFAVRPEGSVSTLKIQRTERGDSAVYLCASSKTGGRPTGELFFGEGSRLTVL.

The chain recombines TRBV19 with TRBJ1-2, with D tentatively TRBD1 (6 bases). There are 13 residues in the CDR3. Trimming removed 4 bases at V and 3 bases at J, with 9 bases between. The germline gives CDR1 LNHDA, CDR2 SQIVND (reference sequence). CDR3: CASSRTVYYGYTF. Here the CDR3 DNA reads TGTGCCAGTAGTAGGACAGTCTACTATGGCTACACCTTC. The full variable domain, in which reference TRBV19 and TRBJ1-2 provide the parts outside the CDR3, is DGGITQSPKYLFRKEGQNVTLSCEQNLNHDAMYWYRQDPGQGLRLIYYSQIVNDFQKGDIAEGYSVSREKKESFPLTVTSAQKNPTAFYLCASSRTVYYGYTFGSGTRLTVV.